This T cell receptor (beta chain) was retrieved from a study of T-cell memory formation after mild COVID-19. Barcoded TCR alpha and TCR beta cDNA libraries with UMIs came from 5'RACE using constant-segment primers. Using its own MiXCR run on the 5' RACE reads, TCRdb lists one record per CDR3 protein. In the table there are some 310,000 distinct CDR3 sequences, around 20% of which are singletons. Germline V gene lookup returns CDR1 SEHNR and CDR2 FQNEAQ (reference sequence). The CDR3 extends over 14 amino acids. Study results and limitations: Most CD4+ clones that shrank were in CM and EM, while CD8+ ones turned up in EMRA. From day 15 to 85, contracting clones were balanced between CD4 and CD8, whereas later expanders leaned toward CD4+. That cross-reactive memory joined was suggested by some responding clones appearing in pre-infection memory.

As concerns this clonotype: What it recognizes is unknown.

The sequence came from a man younger than 30 who had mild COVID-19 (a few samples of this study predate the infection). Cell type and time point are not known. The chain joins TRBV7-9 to TRBJ2-3; a weak D match, TRBD1 (5 bases). Material: PBMCs or a T cell subset sorted from them (not recorded which). The CDR3 sequence is CAVPLAGMLDTQYF. CDR3 DNA: TGTGCAGTCCCCCTGGCAGGGATGTTAGATACGCAGTATTTT. Variable domain in full (rest from reference TRBV7-9 and TRBJ2-3): DTGVSQNPRHKITKRGQNVTFRCDPISEHNRLYWYRQTLGQGPEFLTYFQNEAQLEKSRLLSDRFSAERPKGSFSTLEIQRTEQGDSAMYLCAVPLAGMLDTQYFGPGTRLTVL.